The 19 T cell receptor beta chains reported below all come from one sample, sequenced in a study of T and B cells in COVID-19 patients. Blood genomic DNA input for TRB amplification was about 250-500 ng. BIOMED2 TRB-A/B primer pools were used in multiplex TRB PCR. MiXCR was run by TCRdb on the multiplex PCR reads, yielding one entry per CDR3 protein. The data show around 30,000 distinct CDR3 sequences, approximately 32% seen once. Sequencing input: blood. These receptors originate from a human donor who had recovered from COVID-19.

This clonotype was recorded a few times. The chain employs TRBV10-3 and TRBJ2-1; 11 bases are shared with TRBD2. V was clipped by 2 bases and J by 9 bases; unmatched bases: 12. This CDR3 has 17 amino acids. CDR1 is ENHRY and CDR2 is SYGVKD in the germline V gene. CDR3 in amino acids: CAISEPPGTSGMIEQFF. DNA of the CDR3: TGTGCCATCAGTGAGCCACCTGGGACTAGCGGCATGATTGAGCAGTTCTTC.

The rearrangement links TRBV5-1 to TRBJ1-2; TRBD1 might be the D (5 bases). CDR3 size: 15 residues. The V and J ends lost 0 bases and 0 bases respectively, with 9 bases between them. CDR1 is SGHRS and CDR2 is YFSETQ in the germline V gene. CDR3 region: CASSLVGGANYGYTF. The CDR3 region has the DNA TGCGCCAGCAGCTTGGTGGGGGGGGCTAACTATGGCTACACCTTC.

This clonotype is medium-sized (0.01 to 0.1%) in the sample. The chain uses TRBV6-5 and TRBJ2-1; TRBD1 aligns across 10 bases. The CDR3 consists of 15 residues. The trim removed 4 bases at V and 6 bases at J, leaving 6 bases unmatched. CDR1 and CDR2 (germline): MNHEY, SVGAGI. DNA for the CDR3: TGTGCCAGCAGTTTGGACAGGGGGGTGGGCAATGAGCAGTTCTTC. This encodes CASSLDRGVGNEQFF.

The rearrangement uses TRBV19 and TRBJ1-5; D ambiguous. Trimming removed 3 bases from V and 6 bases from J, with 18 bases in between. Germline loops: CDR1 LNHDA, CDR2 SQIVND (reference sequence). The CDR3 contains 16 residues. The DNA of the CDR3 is TGTGCCAGTAGTATTCTACGGGCCGGGCCTAGTCAGCCCCAGCATTTT. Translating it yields CASSILRAGPSQPQHF. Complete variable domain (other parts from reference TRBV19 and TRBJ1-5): DGGITQSPKYLFRKEGQNVTLSCEQNLNHDAMYWYRQDPGQGLRLIYYSQIVNDFQKGDIAEGYSVSREKKESFPLTVTSAQKNPTAFYLCASSILRAGPSQPQHFGDGTRLSIL.

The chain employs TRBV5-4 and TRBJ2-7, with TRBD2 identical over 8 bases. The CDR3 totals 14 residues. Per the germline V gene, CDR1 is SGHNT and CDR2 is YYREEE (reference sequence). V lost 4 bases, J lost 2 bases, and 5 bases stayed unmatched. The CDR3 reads CASSRGGIPYEQYF. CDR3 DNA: TGTGCCAGCAGCCGGGGGGGGATTCCCTACGAGCAGTACTTC.

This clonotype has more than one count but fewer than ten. The CDR3 coding sequence is TGTGCCACCAGTGATGACAGCCTGGAGACAGTGGAAGAGACCCAGTACTTC. Amino acids: CATSDDSLETVEETQYF. The chain uses TRBV24-1 and TRBJ2-5, with a tentative D call TRBD1 (5 bases). Trimming removed 3 bases at V and 3 bases at J, with 19 bases between. CDR1 and CDR2 from the germline V gene are KGHDR and SFDVKD. The CDR3 extends over 17 amino acids.

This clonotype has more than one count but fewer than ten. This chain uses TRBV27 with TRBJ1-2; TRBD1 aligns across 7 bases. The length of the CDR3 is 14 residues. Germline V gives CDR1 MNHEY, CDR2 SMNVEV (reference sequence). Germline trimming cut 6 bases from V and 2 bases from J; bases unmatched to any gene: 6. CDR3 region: CASSQGGGNYGYTF. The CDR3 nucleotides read TGTGCCAGCAGCCAGGGGGGAGGGAACTATGGCTACACCTTC.

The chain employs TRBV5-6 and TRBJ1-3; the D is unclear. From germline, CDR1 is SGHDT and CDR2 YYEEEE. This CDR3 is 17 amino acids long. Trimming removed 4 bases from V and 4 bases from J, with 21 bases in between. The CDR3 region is CASSPVGVNQLGNTIYF. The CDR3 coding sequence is TGTGCCAGCAGCCCGGTTGGGGTCAACCAACTCGGAAACACCATATATTTT.

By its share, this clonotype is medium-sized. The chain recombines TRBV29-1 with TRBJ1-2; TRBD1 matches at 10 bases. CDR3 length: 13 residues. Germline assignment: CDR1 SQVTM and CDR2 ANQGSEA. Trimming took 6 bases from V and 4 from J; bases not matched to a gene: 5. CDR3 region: CSVGQGRAYGYTF. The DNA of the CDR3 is TGCAGCGTGGGACAGGGGCGCGCCTATGGCTACACCTTC.

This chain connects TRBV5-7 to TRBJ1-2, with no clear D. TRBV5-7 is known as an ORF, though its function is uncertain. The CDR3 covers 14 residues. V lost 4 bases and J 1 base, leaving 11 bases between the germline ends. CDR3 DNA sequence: TGTGCCAGCAGCACACGAAACATTAACTATGGCTACACCTTC. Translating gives CASSTRNINYGYTF.

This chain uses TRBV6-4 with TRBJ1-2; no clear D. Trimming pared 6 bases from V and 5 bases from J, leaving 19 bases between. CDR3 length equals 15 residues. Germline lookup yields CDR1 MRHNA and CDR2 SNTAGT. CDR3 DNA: TGTGCCAGCAGGCAGACGGCGGCCGTTAGGTATGGCTACACCTTC. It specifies CASRQTAAVRYGYTF.

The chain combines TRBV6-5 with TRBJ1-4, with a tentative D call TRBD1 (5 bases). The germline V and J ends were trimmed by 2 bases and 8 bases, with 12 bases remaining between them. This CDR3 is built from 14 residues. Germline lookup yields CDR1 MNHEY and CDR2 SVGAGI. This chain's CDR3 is CASSYAGGGEKLFF. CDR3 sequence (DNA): TGTGCCAGCAGTTACGCGGGGGGTGGGGAAAAACTGTTTTTT.

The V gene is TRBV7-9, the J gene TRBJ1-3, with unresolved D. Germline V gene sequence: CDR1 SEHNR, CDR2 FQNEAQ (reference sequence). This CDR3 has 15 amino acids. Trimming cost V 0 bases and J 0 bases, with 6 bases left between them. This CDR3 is CASSLAGFSGNTIYF. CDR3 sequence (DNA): TGTGCCAGCAGCTTAGCAGGGTTCTCTGGAAACACCATATATTTT.

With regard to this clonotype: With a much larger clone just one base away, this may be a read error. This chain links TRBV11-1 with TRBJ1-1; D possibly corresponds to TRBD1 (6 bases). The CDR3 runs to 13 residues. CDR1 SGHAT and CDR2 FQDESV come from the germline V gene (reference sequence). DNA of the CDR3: TGTGCCAGCGCGGAGGGGGAAAACACTAAAGCTTTCTTT. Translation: CASAEGENTKAFF.

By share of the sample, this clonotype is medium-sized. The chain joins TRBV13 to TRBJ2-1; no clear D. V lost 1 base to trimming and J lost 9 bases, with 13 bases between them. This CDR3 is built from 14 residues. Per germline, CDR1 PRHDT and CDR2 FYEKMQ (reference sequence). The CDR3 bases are TGTGCCAGCAGCTTAGTAGCACCGCCGGCTGAGCAGTTCTTC. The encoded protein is CASSLVAPPAEQFF.

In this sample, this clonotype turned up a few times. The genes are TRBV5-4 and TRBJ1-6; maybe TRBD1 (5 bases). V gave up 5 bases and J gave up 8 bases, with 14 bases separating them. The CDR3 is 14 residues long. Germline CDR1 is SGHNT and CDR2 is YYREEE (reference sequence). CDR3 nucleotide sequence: TGTGCCAGCAGTTACCTCGGGGCCTATTCACCCCTCCACTTT. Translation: CASSYLGAYSPLHF.

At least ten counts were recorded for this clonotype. The CDR3 is CASSSVSSYNEQFF. In nucleotides, the CDR3 is TGTGCCAGCAGTTCAGTAAGCTCCTACAATGAGCAGTTCTTC. This chain links TRBV6-5 with TRBJ2-1; D gene uncertain. V was pared by 4 bases and J by 0 bases, with 7 bases between. This CDR3 has 14 residues. Germline CDR1 reads MNHEY; CDR2 reads SVGAGI.

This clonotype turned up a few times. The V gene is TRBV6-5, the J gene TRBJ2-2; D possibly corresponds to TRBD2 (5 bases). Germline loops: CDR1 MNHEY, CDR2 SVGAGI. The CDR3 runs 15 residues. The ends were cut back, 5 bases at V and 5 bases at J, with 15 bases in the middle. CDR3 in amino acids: CASSRETTQTGELFF. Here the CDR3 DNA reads TGTGCCAGCAGTAGGGAGACTACACAAACCGGGGAGCTGTTTTTT.

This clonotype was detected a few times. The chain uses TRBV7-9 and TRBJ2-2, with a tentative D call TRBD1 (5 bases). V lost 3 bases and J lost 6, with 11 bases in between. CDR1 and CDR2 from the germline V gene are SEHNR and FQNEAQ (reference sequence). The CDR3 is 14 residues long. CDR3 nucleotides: TGTGCCAGCAGCTTGCGCGCAGGGTCCGGGGAGCTGTTTTTT. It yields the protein CASSLRAGSGELFF.